The 32 T cell receptor beta chains listed next were all sequenced from one sample in a study of blood T cell repertoires in COVID-19. The data were produced by immunoSEQ multiplex PCR, yet TCRdb's version contains in-frame clones alone and is incomplete. This table has roughly 65,000 clones, 85% to 95% appearing once. Material: peripheral blood. These TCRs come from a man aged 65 to 79 with active COVID-19.

The chain joins TRBV11-2 to TRBJ2-7; D remains ambiguous. The CDR3 is 15 amino acids. V lost 6 bases and J lost 2, with 17 bases in between. The V gene's germline CDR1 is SGHAT and CDR2 FQNNGV. The CDR3, as DNA: TGTGCCAGCAGGATCGATGTGGGCTTAGCCTACGAGCAGTACTTC. Translated: CASRIDVGLAYEQYF.

This rearrangement joins TRBV4-1 to TRBJ2-7, with TRBD1 matching 8 bases. V lost 0 bases, J lost 4 bases, and 8 bases stayed unmatched. The germline V gene has CDR1 MGHRA and CDR2 YSYEKL. This CDR3 is built from 16 residues. CDR3 sequence reads: CASSQEPGGIRYEQYF. The CDR3 bases are TGCGCCAGCAGCCAAGAGCCAGGGGGCATTAGGTACGAGCAGTACTTC.

The chain combines TRBV5-1 with TRBJ1-3, with D perhaps TRBD1 (6 bases). This CDR3 contains 16 residues. The germline CDR1 and CDR2 sequences are SGHRS and YFSETQ. V lost 0 bases to trimming and J lost 3 bases, with 13 bases between them. The chain's CDR3 is CASSLGPAGDGNTIYF. DNA of the CDR3: TGCGCCAGCAGCTTGGGTCCGGCAGGGGATGGAAACACCATATATTTT.

The V gene is TRBV5-8, the J gene TRBJ2-1, with 12 bases aligning to TRBD2. The CDR3 totals 16 residues. J was trimmed by 6 bases and V by 4 bases; bases with no gene match: 8. Germline CDR1 reads SGHTS; CDR2 reads YDEGEE. The CDR3 loop reads CASSPRLAGVGNEQFF. The CDR3, as DNA: TGTGCCAGCAGCCCCCGACTAGCGGGGGTGGGCAATGAGCAGTTCTTC. The entire variable domain, with the rest obtained from reference TRBV5-8 and TRBJ2-1, is as follows: EAGVTQSPTHLIKTRGQQATLRCSPISGHTSVYWYQQALGLGLQFLLWYDEGEERNRGNFPPRFSGRQFPNYSSELNVNALELEDSALYLCASSPRLAGVGNEQFFGPGTRLTVL.

This chain joins TRBV18 and TRBJ1-1; D gene uncertain. Germline CDR1 is KGHSH and CDR2 is LQKENI. CDR3 size: 15 residues. The germline V and J ends were trimmed by 3 bases and 1 base, with 12 bases remaining between them. Written as DNA, the CDR3 is TGTGCCAGCTCACCTAACCTAGCGGAGAACACTGAAGCTTTCTTT. Translated: CASSPNLAENTEAFF.

This chain uses TRBV3-1 (or the pseudogene TRBV3-2) with TRBJ1-3; D is perhaps TRBD1 (6 bases). The CDR3 runs 17 residues. CDR1 and CDR2 (germline): LGHDT, YNNKEL (reference sequence). The V end was cut by 2 bases, the J end by 3 bases, with 17 bases between. Here the CDR3 DNA reads TGTGCCAGCAGCCAATGGCAAGGGGGTATGTTTGGAAACACCATATATTTT. Its translation is CASSQWQGGMFGNTIYF.

The chain is built from TRBV5-1 and TRBJ1-2; TRBD1 matches at 7 bases. The germline V gene has CDR1 SGHRS and CDR2 YFSETQ. J was trimmed by 4 bases and V by 4 bases; bases with no gene match: 7. This CDR3 is built from 14 residues. CDR3 DNA: TGCGCCAGCAGCACCACAGGGGTTGGCTATGGCTACACCTTC. It yields the protein CASSTTGVGYGYTF.

The rearrangement uses TRBV7-9 and TRBJ2-5; 10 positions match TRBD1. The CDR3 is 15 amino acids. With 6 bases clipped from V and 5 bases from J, the junction kept 9 bases outside the gene matches. Per germline, CDR1 SEHNR and CDR2 FQNEAQ (reference sequence). The CDR3 DNA sequence: TGTGCCAGCAGTCCCGGACAGGGGGAATGGGAGACCCAGTACTTC. It is translated as CASSPGQGEWETQYF.

This chain connects TRBV29-1 to TRBJ2-3; no definite D call. Germline CDR1 reads SQVTM; CDR2 reads ANQGSEA. Trimming removed 7 bases from V and 0 bases from J, with 23 bases in between. The CDR3 runs 17 residues. The CDR3: CSARPTPYSYSTDTQYF. CDR3 coding DNA: TGCAGCGCAAGACCGACACCTTACTCCTATAGCACAGATACGCAGTATTTT.

The chain employs TRBV19 and TRBJ1-1; D is perhaps TRBD1 (5 bases). The CDR3 runs 14 residues. Germline V gene lookup returns CDR1 LNHDA and CDR2 SQIVND (reference sequence). The ends were cut back, 1 base at V and 5 bases at J, with 11 bases in the middle. The CDR3 region is CASSIGRASTEAFF. In DNA, the CDR3 is TGTGCCAGTAGTATAGGCAGGGCGAGTACTGAAGCTTTCTTT.

This clone was counted once. V gene TRBV4-2 combines with J gene TRBJ2-2; TRBD2 aligns across 14 bases. The V gene's germline CDR1 is LGHNA and CDR2 YNFKEQ. The CDR3 length is 17 residues. J was trimmed by 3 bases and V by 4 bases; bases with no gene match: 4. The CDR3 loop is CASSPRLAGGHTGELFF. The CDR3 DNA reads as TGTGCCAGCAGCCCCAGACTAGCGGGGGGGCACACCGGGGAGCTGTTTTTT.

The genes are TRBV19 and TRBJ1-1, with 7 nucleotides matching TRBD1. V shed 3 bases and J 4 bases; nucleotides not matched to a gene: 8. This CDR3 comprises 15 residues. Germline CDR1 LNHDA, CDR2 SQIVND (reference sequence). The CDR3 nucleotides are TGTGCCAGTAGTATGTTAGGGACAGCAAGCACTGAAGCTTTCTTT. This codes for CASSMLGTASTEAFF.

The chain joins TRBV5-6 to TRBJ1-1; TRBD1 agrees at 8 bases. The CDR3 length is 13 residues. Germline CDR1 and CDR2: SGHDT and YYEEEE. The junction had 6 bases not matched to a gene; V was cut back by 0 bases and J by 11 bases. The CDR3 loop is CASSLGTGGEAFF. In DNA, the CDR3 is TGTGCCAGCAGCTTGGGTACAGGGGGGGAGGCTTTCTTT.

The chain has TRBV5-1 and TRBJ1-5; no clear D gene. Per the germline V gene, CDR1 is SGHRS and CDR2 is YFSETQ. The CDR3 contains 15 residues. Trimming removed 4 bases from V and 0 bases from J, with 11 bases in between. The CDR3 protein is CASSPGMNSNQPQHF. Written as DNA, the CDR3 is TGCGCCAGCAGCCCGGGGATGAATAGCAATCAGCCCCAGCATTTT.

The chain uses TRBV6-4 and TRBJ2-2, with TRBD2 identical over 11 bases. This CDR3 is 18 amino acids long. Losses at the gene ends were 6 bases for V and 0 bases for J; bases not matched to a gene: 9. CDR1 is MRHNA, CDR2 SNTAGT, per germline. CDR3 region: CASSPTSGEFANTGELFF. CDR3 bases: TGTGCCAGCAGCCCGACTAGCGGGGAATTCGCGAACACCGGGGAGCTGTTTTTT.

CDR3 loop: CASGFPEMNTEAFF. CDR3 sequence (DNA): TGTGCCAGCGGGTTTCCGGAGATGAACACTGAAGCTTTCTTT. This chain connects TRBV6-6 to TRBJ1-1; D uncertain. V lost 8 bases to trimming and J lost 0 bases, with 13 bases between them. CDR1 and CDR2 (germline): MNHNY, SVGAGI (reference sequence). CDR3 length equals 14 residues.

The rearrangement links TRBV19 to TRBJ1-6; D call uncertain. V was pared by 7 bases and J by 6 bases, with 13 bases between. The CDR3 has 14 amino acids. The germline CDR1 and CDR2 sequences are LNHDA and SQIVND (reference sequence). Here the CDR3 reads CASNHAAANSPLHF. In DNA form, the CDR3 reads TGTGCCAGTAATCACGCGGCCGCTAATTCACCCCTCCACTTT.

The chain employs TRBV5-6 and TRBJ2-7, with D maybe TRBD1 (6 bases). Germline loops: CDR1 SGHDT, CDR2 YYEEEE. Trimming removed 4 bases from V and 2 bases from J, with 10 bases in between. The CDR3 spans 13 residues. The chain's CDR3 is CASSRDRTYEQYF. CDR3 nucleotides: TGTGCCAGCAGCCGCGACAGGACCTACGAGCAGTACTTC.

The chain has TRBV5-1 and TRBJ1-4; weak D call: TRBD1 (5 bases). CDR1 and CDR2 (germline): SGHRS, YFSETQ. This CDR3 has 14 residues. Trimming shortened V by 4 bases and J by 7 bases, and 14 bases separated the two germline ends. CDR3 DNA: TGCGCCAGCAGCCACGGGGGTGAGGGTGAAAAACTGTTTTTT. This encodes CASSHGGEGEKLFF.

The J gene is TRBJ2-1, the V gene TRBV5-1; tentative D call: TRBD2 (6 bases). Germline CDR1 and CDR2: SGHRS and YFSETQ. The CDR3 length is 14 residues. V was pared by 0 bases and J by 7 bases, with 11 bases between. The CDR3 protein is CASSLVEGRNEQFF. DNA for the CDR3: TGCGCCAGCAGCTTGGTGGAGGGAAGGAATGAGCAGTTCTTC.

The chain combines TRBV9 with TRBJ2-5, with 14 bases identical to TRBD2. The CDR3 is 19 residues long. Trimming took 3 bases from V and 1 from J; bases not matched to a gene: 11. Germline V gene data show CDR1 as SGDLS and CDR2 as YYNGEE. The CDR3 loop reads CASSGRLAGGFLSQETQYF. CDR3 nucleotide sequence: TGTGCCAGCAGCGGCCGACTAGCGGGGGGGTTTCTCTCCCAAGAGACCCAGTACTTC.

CDR3 in amino acids: CASSQQRTVSSTDTQYF. As DNA, the CDR3 is TGCGCCAGCAGCCAACAGCGGACGGTCTCTAGCACAGATACGCAGTATTTT. This chain links TRBV4-1 with TRBJ2-3, with D possibly being TRBD2 (5 bases). Trimming cost V 2 bases and J 0 bases, with 15 bases left between them. Germline V lookup: CDR1 MGHRA, CDR2 YSYEKL. This CDR3 is built from 17 residues.

The V and J genes are TRBV7-9 and TRBJ2-3; 7 nucleotides line up with TRBD1. The trim removed 5 bases at V and 0 bases at J, leaving 2 bases unmatched. The CDR3 totals 14 residues. Germline values: CDR1 SEHNR, CDR2 FQNEAQ (reference sequence). The CDR3 loop is CASSAQGSTDTQYF. The CDR3 nucleotides read TGTGCCAGCAGCGCACAGGGGAGCACAGATACGCAGTATTTT.

This chain joins TRBV3-1 (or the pseudogene TRBV3-2) and TRBJ1-2, with a tentative D call TRBD1 (6 bases). The CDR3 runs 16 residues. The V end lost 6 bases, the J end lost 2 bases, and 19 bases lay between the germline ends. Germline V lookup: CDR1 LGHDT, CDR2 YNNKEL (reference sequence). For the CDR3, the DNA is TGTGCCAGCAGTTTACAGGGAAGTGGGCGGAACTATGGCTACACCTTC. Translated: CASSLQGSGRNYGYTF.

This sequence joins TRBV5-1 and TRBJ1-6; TRBD1 might be the D (5 bases). Germline lookup yields CDR1 SGHRS and CDR2 YFSETQ. V shed 4 bases and J shed 7 bases, with 15 bases lying between them. The CDR3 consists of 15 residues. CDR3 sequence reads: CASSATGSRNSPLHF. The CDR3 coding sequence is TGCGCCAGCAGCGCTACAGGATCGAGGAATTCACCCCTCCACTTT.

This rearrangement joins TRBV18 to TRBJ2-5; 7 bases are a match to TRBD1. Trimming removed 4 bases from V and 5 bases from J; junction bases left unmatched: 1. Germline CDR1 is KGHSH and CDR2 is LQKENI. This CDR3 spans 12 amino acids. The CDR3 DNA reads TGTGCCAGCTCACAGGGGGCGGAGACCCAGTACTTC. Amino acid sequence: CASSQGAETQYF.

For the CDR3, the DNA is TGCGCCAGGAAGCGGGGGGCCTCCGATGAGCAGTTCTTC. Residues: CARKRGASDEQFF. The V call is TRBV10-1, the J call TRBJ2-1; 9 nucleotides line up with TRBD2. V was clipped by 9 bases and J by 8 bases; unmatched bases: 8. Germline V gene lookup returns CDR1 WNHNN and CDR2 SYGVQD (reference sequence). The CDR3 is made up of 13 amino acids.

This chain joins TRBV25-1 and TRBJ1-1; D ambiguous. Germline V lookup: CDR1 MGHDK, CDR2 SYGVNS. Trimming took off 6 bases at V and 2 bases at J, with 16 bases between the two ends. This CDR3 region has 15 residues. The CDR3 DNA is TGTGCCAGCAGCCCGGTGAACAGAATTAACACTGAAGCTTTCTTT. Amino acids: CASSPVNRINTEAFF. Combining the CDR3 with reference TRBV25-1 and TRBJ1-1 gives the whole variable domain EADIYQTPRYLVIGTGKKITLECSQTMGHDKMYWYQQDPGMELHLIHYSYGVNSTEKGDLSSESTVSRIRTEHFPLTLESARPSHTSQYLCASSPVNRINTEAFFGQGTRLTVV.

The chain employs TRBV5-1 and TRBJ1-1, with a weak D call TRBD1 (5 bases). V shed 0 bases and J shed 6 bases, with 15 bases lying between them. Germline V gene data show CDR1 as SGHRS and CDR2 as YFSETQ. The CDR3 runs 15 residues. The chain's CDR3 is CASSLAGRQGSEAFF. In DNA, the CDR3 is TGCGCCAGCAGCTTGGCCGGTCGGCAGGGCTCTGAAGCTTTCTTT.

In nucleotides, the CDR3 is TGTGCCAGCAACGCACCTAGCTCCTACGAGCAGTACGTC. It translates to CASNAPSSYEQYV. J is TRBJ2-7 and V is TRBV5-5, with D uncertain. This CDR3 is built from 13 residues. V shed 6 bases and J shed 0 bases, with 10 bases lying between them. Germline V CDR1 and CDR2: SGHKS, YYEKEE (reference sequence).

The chain couples TRBV2 to TRBJ2-5; D is uncertain. This CDR3 comprises 13 residues. V was cut by 4 bases and J by 2 bases, with 8 bases left in between. Germline CDR1 and CDR2: SNHLY and FYNNEI. The CDR3 DNA reads as TGTGCCAGCAGTGGGGCAAATCAAGAGACCCAGTACTTC. Its translation is CASSGANQETQYF.

DNA for the CDR3: TGTGCCAGCAGCCAGCAGGGAAGCAATCAGCCCCAGCATTTT. It specifies CASSQQGSNQPQHF. This sequence joins TRBV3-1 (or the pseudogene TRBV3-2) and TRBJ1-5; TRBD1 might be the D (5 bases). The CDR3 is made up of 14 amino acids. The germline V gene has CDR1 LGHDT and CDR2 YNNKEL (reference sequence). Trimming took 3 bases from V and 1 from J, leaving 7 bases between them.